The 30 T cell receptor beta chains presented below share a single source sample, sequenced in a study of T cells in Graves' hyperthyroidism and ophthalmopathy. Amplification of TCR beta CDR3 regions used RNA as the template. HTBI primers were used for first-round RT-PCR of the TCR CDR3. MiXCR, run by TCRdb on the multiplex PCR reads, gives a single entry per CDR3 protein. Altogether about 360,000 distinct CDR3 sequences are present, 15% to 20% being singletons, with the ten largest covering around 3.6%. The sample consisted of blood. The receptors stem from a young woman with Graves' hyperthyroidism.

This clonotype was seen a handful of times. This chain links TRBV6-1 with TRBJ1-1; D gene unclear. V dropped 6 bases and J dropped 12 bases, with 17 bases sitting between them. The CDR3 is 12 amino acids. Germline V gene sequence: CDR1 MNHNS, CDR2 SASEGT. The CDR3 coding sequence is TGTGCCAGCAGCTCCTGGATCGGGGAAACTTTCTTT. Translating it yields CASSSWIGETFF.

CDR3 nucleotide sequence: TGTGCCAGTAGACAGGGGGTTGCAACCGGGGAGCTGTTTTTT. Translating it yields CASRQGVATGELFF. The chain joins TRBV19 to TRBJ2-2; 8 positions match TRBD1. V gave up 6 bases and J gave up 5 bases; unmatched junction bases: 5. Germline V gene lookup returns CDR1 LNHDA and CDR2 SQIVND (reference sequence). There are 14 residues in the CDR3.

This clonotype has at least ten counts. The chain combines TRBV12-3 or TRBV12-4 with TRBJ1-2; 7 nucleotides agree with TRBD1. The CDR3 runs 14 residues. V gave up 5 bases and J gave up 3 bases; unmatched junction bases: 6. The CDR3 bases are TGTGCCAGCAGTCACGGGACAGTTGACTATGGCTACACCTTC. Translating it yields CASSHGTVDYGYTF.

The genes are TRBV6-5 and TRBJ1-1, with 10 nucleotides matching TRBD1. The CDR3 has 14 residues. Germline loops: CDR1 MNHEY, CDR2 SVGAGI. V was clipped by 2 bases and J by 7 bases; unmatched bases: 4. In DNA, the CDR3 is TGTGCCAGCAGTTACAGGGGGACAGGGGATGAAGCTTTCTTT. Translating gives CASSYRGTGDEAFF.

The CDR3 DNA sequence: TGCAGCGTTGATTACGGGAGGACCACTGAAGCTTTCTTT. Translation: CSVDYGRTTEAFF. The V gene is TRBV29-1, the J gene TRBJ1-1; D ambiguous. CDR3 length equals 13 residues. The V gene's germline CDR1 is SQVTM and CDR2 ANQGSEA. Trimming removed 3 bases from V and 4 bases from J, with 12 bases in between.

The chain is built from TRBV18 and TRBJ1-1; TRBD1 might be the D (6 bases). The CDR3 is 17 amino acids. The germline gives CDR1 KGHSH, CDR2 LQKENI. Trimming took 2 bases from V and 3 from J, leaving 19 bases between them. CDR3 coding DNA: TGTGCCAGCTCACCAGCGGGGGGAGGGGGGCTACACACTGAAGCTTTCTTT. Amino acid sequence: CASSPAGGGGLHTEAFF.

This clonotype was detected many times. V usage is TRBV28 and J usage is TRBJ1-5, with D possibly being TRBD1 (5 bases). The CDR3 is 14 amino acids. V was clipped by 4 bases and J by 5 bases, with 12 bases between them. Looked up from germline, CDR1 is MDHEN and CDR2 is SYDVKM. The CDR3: CASSSITGYQPQHF. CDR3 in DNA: TGTGCCAGCAGTTCTATAACAGGTTATCAGCCCCAGCATTTT.

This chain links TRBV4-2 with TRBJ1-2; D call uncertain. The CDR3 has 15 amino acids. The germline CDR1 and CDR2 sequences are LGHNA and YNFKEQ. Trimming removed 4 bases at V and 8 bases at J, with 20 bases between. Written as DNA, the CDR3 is TGTGCCAGCAGCCGAAATCCCAATGATTCGGGGGGCTACACCTTC. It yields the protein CASSRNPNDSGGYTF.

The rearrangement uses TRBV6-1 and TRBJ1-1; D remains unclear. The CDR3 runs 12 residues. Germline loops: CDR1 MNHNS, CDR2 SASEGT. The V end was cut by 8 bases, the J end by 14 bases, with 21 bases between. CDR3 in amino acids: CASLLAGGRSFF. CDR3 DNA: TGTGCCAGCCTCCTTGCGGGCGGCCGGTCATTCTTT.

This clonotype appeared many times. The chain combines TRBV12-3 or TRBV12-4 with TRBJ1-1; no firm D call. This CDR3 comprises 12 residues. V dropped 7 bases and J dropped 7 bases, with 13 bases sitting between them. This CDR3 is CASTNPSGEAFF. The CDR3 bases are TGTGCCAGCACCAACCCGAGCGGTGAAGCTTTCTTT.

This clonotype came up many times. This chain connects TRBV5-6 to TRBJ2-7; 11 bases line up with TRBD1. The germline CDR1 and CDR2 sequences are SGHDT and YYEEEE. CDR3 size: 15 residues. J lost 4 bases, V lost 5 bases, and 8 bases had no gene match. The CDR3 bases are TGTGCCAGCAGTTATACCGGGACAGGGGGATACGAGCAGTACTTC. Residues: CASSYTGTGGYEQYF.

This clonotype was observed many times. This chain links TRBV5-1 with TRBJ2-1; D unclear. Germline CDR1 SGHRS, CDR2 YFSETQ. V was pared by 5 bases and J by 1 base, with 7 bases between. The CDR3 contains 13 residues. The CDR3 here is CASRSPSYNEQFF. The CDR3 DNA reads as TGCGCCAGCAGGTCACCTTCCTACAATGAGCAGTTCTTC.

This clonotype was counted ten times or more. The chain's CDR3 is CASSPDSPNQPQHF. The DNA for the CDR3 is TGTGCCAGCTCGCCGGACAGCCCTAATCAGCCCCAGCATTTT. V and J are TRBV18 and TRBJ1-5, with a possible D match to TRBD1 (6 bases). Deletions cut 6 bases from V and 4 bases from J, with 13 bases between. Looked up from germline, CDR1 is KGHSH and CDR2 is LQKENI. The CDR3 extends over 14 amino acids.

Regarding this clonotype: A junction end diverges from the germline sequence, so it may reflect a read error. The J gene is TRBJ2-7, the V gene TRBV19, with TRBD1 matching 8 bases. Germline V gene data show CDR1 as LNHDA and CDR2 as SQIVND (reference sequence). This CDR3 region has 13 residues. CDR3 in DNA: TGTACCAGTAGTTTAGACAGGGGCTACGAGCAGTACTTC. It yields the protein CTSSLDRGYEQYF.

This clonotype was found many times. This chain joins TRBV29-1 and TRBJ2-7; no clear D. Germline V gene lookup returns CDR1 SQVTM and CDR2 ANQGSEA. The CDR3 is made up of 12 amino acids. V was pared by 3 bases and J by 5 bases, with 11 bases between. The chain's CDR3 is CSVEQDPNEQYF. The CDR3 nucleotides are TGCAGCGTTGAGCAGGATCCCAACGAGCAGTACTTC.

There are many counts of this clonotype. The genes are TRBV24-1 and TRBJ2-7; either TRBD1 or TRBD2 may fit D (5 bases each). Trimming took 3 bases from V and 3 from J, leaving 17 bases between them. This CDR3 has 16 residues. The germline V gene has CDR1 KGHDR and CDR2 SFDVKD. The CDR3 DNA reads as TGTGCCACCAGTGATGCACCACGGGACGGACGCTACGAGCAGTACTTC. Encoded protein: CATSDAPRDGRYEQYF.

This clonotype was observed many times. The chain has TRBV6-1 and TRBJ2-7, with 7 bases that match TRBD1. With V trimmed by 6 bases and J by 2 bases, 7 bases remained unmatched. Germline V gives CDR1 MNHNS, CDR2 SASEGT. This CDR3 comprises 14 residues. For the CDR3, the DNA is TGTGCCAGCAGGCAAACAGGGGTACCCTACGAGCAGTACTTC. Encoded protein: CASRQTGVPYEQYF.

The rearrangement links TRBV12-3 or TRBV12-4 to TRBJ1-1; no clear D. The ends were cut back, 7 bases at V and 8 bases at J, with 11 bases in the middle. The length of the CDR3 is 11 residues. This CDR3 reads CASNLGGEAFF. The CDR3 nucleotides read TGTGCCAGCAACTTGGGAGGAGAAGCTTTCTTT.

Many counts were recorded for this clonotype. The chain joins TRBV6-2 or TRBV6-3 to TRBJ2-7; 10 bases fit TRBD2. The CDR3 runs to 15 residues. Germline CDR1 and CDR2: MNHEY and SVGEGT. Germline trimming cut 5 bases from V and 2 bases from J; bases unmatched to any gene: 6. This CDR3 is CASSVTSGRTYEQYF. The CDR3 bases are TGTGCCAGCAGTGTGACTAGCGGGCGCACCTACGAGCAGTACTTC.

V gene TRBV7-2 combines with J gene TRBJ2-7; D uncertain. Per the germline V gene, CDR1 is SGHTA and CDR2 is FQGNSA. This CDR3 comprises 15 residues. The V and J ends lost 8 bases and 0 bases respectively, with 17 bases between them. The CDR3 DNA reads TGTGCCAGCTCAACCGGTCGTCGCGCCTCCTACGAGCAGTACTTC. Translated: CASSTGRRASYEQYF.

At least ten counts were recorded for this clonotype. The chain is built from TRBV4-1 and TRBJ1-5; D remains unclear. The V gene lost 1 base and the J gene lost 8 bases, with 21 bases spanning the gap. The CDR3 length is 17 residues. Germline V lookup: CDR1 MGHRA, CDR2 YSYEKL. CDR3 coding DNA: TGCGCCAGCAGCCAAGGCTTTTCGGGTCAACTAACGGAGCCCCAGCATTTT. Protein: CASSQGFSGQLTEPQHF.

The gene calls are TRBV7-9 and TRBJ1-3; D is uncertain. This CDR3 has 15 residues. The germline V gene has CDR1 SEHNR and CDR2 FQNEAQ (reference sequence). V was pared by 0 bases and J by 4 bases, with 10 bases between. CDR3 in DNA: TGTGCCAGCAGCTTAGCTTCTACGTGGGGAAACACCATATATTTT. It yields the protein CASSLASTWGNTIYF.

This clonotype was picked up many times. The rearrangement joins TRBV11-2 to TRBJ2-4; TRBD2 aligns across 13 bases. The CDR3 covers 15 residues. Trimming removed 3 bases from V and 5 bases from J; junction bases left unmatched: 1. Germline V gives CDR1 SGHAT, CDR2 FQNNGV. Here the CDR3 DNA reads TGTGCCAGCAGCTTCGGACTAGCGGGGGAAAACATTCAGTACTTC. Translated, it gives CASSFGLAGENIQYF.

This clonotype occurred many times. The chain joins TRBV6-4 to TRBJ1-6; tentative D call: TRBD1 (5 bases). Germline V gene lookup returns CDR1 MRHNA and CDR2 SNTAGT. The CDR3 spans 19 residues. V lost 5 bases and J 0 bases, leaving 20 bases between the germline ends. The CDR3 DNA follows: TGTGCCAGCAGTACAACCGGGACGGGAGCCAGCTCCTATAATTCACCCCTCCACTTT. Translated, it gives CASSTTGTGASSYNSPLHF.

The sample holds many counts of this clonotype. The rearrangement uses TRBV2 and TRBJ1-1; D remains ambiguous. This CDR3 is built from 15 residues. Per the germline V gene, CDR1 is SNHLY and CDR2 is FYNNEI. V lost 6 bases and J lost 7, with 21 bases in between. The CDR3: CASRTSGGSALEAFF. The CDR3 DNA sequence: TGTGCCAGCAGGACCTCGGGAGGCAGCGCCCTTGAAGCTTTCTTT.

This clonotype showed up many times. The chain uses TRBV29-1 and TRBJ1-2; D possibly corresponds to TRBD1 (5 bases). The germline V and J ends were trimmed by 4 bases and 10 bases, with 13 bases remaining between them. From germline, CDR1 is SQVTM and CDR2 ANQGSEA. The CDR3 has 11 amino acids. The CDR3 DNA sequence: TGCAGCGTTGGGGGACCGGCTGACTACACCTTC. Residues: CSVGGPADYTF. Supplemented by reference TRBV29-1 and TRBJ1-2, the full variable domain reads SAVISQKPSRDICQRGTSLTIQCQVDSQVTMMFWYRQQPGQSLTLIATANQGSEATYESGFVIDKFPISRPNLTFSTLTVSNMSPEDSSIYLCSVGGPADYTFGSGTRLTVV.

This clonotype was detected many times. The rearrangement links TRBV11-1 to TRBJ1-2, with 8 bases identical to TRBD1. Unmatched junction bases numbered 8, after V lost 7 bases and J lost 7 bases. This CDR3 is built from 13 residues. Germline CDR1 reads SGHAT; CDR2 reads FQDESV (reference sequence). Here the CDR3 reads CASTNRGNGGYTF. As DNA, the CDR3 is TGTGCCAGCACCAACAGGGGGAATGGTGGCTACACCTTC.

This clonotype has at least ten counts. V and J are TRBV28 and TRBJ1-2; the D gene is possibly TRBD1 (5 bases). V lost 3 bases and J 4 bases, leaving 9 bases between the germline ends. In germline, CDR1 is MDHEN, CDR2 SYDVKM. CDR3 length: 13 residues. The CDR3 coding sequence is TGTGCCAGCAGTTTGGCTAGGGGCTATGGCTACACCTTC. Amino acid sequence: CASSLARGYGYTF.

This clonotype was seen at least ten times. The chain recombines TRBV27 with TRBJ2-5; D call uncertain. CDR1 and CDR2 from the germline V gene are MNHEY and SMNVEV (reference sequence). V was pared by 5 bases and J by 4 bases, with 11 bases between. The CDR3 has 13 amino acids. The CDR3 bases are TGTGCCAGCAGTACCGGACCACGAGAGACCCAGTACTTC. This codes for CASSTGPRETQYF.

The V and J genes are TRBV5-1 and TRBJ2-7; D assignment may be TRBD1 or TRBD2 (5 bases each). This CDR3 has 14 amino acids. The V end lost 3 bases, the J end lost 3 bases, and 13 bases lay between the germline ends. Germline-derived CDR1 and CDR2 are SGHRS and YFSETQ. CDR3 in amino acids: CASSYPGPDYEQYF. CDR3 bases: TGCGCCAGCAGCTACCCGGGGCCGGACTACGAGCAGTACTTC.